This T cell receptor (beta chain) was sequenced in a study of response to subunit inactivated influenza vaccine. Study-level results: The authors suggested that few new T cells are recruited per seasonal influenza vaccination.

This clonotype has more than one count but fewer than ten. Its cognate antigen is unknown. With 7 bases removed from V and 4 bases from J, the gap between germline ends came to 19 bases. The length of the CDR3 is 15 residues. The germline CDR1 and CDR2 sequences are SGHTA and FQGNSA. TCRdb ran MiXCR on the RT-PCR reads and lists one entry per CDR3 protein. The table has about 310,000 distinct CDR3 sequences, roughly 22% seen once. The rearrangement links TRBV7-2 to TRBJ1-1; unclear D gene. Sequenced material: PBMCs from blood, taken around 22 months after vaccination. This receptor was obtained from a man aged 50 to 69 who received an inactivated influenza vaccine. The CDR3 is CASTLNGVAGTEAFF. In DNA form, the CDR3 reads TGTGCCAGCACCCTTAATGGGGTCGCGGGCACTGAAGCTTTCTTT.